This T cell receptor (beta chain) was profiled in a study of identical twins. The CDR3 consists of 14 residues. After removal of 2 bases from V and 8 bases from J, the junction contained 1 base not matched to a gene. CDR1 is MNHEY and CDR2 is SMNVEV in the germline V gene (reference sequence). One entry per CDR3 protein, called by TCRdb with MiXCR from the 5' RACE reads. The repertoire holds roughly 690,000 distinct CDR3 sequences, with 21% as singletons. This clonotype appeared many times. Its cognate antigen is unknown. Notes on the study in general: Compared with models, monozygotic twins showed more out-of-frame TCR alpha sharing.

These same records also appear under a second study, on T cells expressing NK-cell markers. According to that study: The study sequenced eight donors, seven HCMV-seropositive and one seronegative.

The chain has TRBV27 and TRBJ1-6; 9 bases are a match to TRBD1. The sequence was collected from a woman younger than 30 in good health. Sequenced input: PBMCs. In DNA, the CDR3 is TGTGCCAGCAGTTTAAGACAGGGGGATTCACCCCTCCACTTT. Translating gives CASSLRQGDSPLHF.